The clone carrying this T cell receptor beta chain was observed a few times. Its matching antigen is unknown. The entry originates in a study of T cell repertoires in cytomegalovirus infection. On the study more broadly: Shared public TCR beta signatures pointed to both CMV infection and a matching HLA type.

V was clipped by 2 bases and J by 5 bases; unmatched bases: 7. This CDR3 has 15 residues. CDR1 is MNHNY and CDR2 is SVGAGI in the germline V gene (reference sequence). MiXCR, applied by TCRdb to the reads, yields one record per CDR3 protein. The table shows 800,000 to 950,000 distinct CDR3 sequences, with 32% occurring only once. Study-level points and caveats: Dominating the ex vivo response were TCR beta clonotypes that were CMV-specific and HLA-C-restricted.

The J gene is TRBJ2-5, the V gene TRBV6-6; 8 bases fit TRBD2. The receptor's source is a human donor in good health (CMV status not recorded). Some clones in this sample may be carry-over from other donors' samples. Sequenced here: cultured CD8+ T cells from PBMCs, sampled from culture after CMV antigen stimulation. CDR3 residues: CASSYTGGPLETQYF. CDR3 nucleotide sequence: TGTGCCAGCAGTTACACGGGGGGGCCTTTGGAGACCCAGTACTTC.